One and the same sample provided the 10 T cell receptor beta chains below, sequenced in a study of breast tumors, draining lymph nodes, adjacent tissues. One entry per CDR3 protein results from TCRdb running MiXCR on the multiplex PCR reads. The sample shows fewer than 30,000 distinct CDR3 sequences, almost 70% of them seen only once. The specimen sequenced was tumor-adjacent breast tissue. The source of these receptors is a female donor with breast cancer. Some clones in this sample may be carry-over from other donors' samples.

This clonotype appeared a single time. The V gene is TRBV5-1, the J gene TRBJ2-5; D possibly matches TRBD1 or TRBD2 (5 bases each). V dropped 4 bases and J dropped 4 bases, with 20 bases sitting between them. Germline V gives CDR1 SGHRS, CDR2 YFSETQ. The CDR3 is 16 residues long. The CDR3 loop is CASSLTTLGDRETQYF. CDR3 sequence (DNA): TGCGCCAGCAGCCTAACAACCCTTGGGGACCGAGAGACCCAGTACTTC.

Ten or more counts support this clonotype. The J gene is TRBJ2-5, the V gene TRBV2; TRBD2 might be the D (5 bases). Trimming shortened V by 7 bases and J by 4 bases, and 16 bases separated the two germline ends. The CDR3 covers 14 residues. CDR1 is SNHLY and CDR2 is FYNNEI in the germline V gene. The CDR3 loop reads CASTFRGRLETQYF. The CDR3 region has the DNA TGTGCCAGCACTTTCCGGGGTCGTTTAGAGACCCAGTACTTC. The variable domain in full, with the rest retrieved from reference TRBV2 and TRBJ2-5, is EPEVTQTPSHQVTQMGQEVILRCVPISNHLYFYWYRQILGQKVEFLVSFYNNEISEKSEIFDDQFSVERPDGSNFTLKIRSTKLEDSAMYFCASTFRGRLETQYFGPGTRLLVL.

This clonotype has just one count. The DNA for the CDR3 is TGCAGTGCTAGGGGACAGGGAGAATCACCCCTCCACTTT. Amino acid sequence: CSARGQGESPLHF. The chain joins TRBV20-1 to TRBJ1-6; 9 bases agree with TRBD1. The CDR3 has 13 amino acids. The germline gives CDR1 DFQATT, CDR2 SNEGSKA (reference sequence). With 3 bases clipped from V and 10 bases from J, the junction kept 4 bases outside the gene matches.

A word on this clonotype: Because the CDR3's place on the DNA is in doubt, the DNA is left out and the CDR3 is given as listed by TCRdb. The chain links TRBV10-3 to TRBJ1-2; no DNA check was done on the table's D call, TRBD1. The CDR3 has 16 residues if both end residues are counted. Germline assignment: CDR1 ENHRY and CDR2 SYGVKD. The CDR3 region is CANYSTTGRYFCGYTF.

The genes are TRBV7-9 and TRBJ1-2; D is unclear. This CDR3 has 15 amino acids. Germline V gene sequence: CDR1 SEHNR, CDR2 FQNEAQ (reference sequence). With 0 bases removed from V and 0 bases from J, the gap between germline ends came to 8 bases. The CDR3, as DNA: TGTGCCAGCAGCTTAGCGGGCGGGACTAACTATGGCTACACCTTC. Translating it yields CASSLAGGTNYGYTF.

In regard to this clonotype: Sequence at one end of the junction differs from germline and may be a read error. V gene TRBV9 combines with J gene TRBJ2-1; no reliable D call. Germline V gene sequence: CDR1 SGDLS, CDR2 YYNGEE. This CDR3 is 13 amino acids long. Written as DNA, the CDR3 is TGTGCCAGCAGCGTAGGGGAAAACAATGAGCAGCTCTTC. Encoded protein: CASSVGENNEQLF.

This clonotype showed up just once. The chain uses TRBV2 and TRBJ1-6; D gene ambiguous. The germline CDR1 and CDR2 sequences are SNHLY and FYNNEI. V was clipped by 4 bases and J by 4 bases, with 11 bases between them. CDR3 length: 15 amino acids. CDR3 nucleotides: TGTGCCAGCAGTGTACTAGGGCCGTATAATTCACCCCTCCACTTT. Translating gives CASSVLGPYNSPLHF.

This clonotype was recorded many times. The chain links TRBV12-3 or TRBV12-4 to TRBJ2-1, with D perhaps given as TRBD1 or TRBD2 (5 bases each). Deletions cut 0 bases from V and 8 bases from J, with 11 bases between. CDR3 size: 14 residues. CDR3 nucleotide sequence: TGTGCCAGCAGTTTAGCGCAGGTGGGGGATGAGCAGTTCTTC. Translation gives CASSLAQVGDEQFF.

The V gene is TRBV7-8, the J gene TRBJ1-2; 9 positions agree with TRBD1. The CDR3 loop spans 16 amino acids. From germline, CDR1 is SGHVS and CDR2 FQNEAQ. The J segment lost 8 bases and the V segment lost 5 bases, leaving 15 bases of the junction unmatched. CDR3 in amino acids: CASSPVHLQGAGGYTF. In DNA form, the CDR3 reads TGTGCCAGCAGCCCGGTTCACTTACAGGGGGCTGGCGGCTACACCTTC.

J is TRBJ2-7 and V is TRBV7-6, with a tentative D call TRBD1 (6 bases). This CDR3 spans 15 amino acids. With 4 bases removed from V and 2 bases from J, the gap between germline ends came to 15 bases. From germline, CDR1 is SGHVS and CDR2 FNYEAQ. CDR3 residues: CASSSSSGTPYEQYF. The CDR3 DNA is TGTGCCAGCAGCTCTAGCTCCGGGACACCCTACGAGCAGTACTTC.